Below, 2 T cell receptor beta chains from the same sample are listed, as sequenced in a study of shared clonotypes between healthy human individuals. The data were produced by immunoSEQ multiplex PCR, yet TCRdb's version contains in-frame clones alone and is incomplete. The sample records about 1 million clones, more than 65% being singletons. The sequenced material came from memory CD4+ T cells sorted from blood. Subset noted: CD45RA-negative fraction. All receptors derive from a man younger than 35 in good health.

This clone was observed a few times. V usage is TRBV5-4 and J usage is TRBJ2-3, with D hard to call. The V gene's germline CDR1 is SGHNT and CDR2 YYREEE (reference sequence). This CDR3 comprises 13 residues. Trimming removed 7 bases from V and 0 bases from J, with 9 bases in between. CDR3: CASGSISTDTQYF. The DNA of the CDR3 is TGTGCCAGCGGGTCGATTAGCACAGATACGCAGTATTTT.

The chain carries TRBV5-5 and TRBJ2-5, with D uncertain. This CDR3 is built from 14 residues. The ends were cut back, 2 bases at V and 3 bases at J, with 11 bases in the middle. The V gene's germline CDR1 is SGHKS and CDR2 YYEKEE (reference sequence). As DNA, the CDR3 is TGTGCCAGCAGCTTTATAGGACCGAAAGAGACCCAGTACTTC. Protein: CASSFIGPKETQYF. Full variable domain (remainder filled in from reference TRBV5-5 and TRBJ2-5): DAGVTQSPTHLIKTRGQQVTLRCSPISGHKSVSWYQQVLGQGPQFIFQYYEKEERGRGNFPDRFSARQFPNYSSELNVNALLLGDSALYLCASSFIGPKETQYFGPGTRLLVL.